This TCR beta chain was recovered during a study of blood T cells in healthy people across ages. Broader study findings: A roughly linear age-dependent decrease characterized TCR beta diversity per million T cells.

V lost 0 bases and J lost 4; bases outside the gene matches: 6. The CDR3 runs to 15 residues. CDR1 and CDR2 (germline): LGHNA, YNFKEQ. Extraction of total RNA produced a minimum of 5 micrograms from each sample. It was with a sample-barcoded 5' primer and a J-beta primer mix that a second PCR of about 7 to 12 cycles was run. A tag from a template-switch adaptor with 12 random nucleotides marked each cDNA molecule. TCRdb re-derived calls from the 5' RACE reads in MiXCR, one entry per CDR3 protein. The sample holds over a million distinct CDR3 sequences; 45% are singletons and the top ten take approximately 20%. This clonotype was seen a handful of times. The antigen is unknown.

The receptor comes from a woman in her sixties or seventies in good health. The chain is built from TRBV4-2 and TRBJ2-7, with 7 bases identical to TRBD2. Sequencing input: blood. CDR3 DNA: TGTGCCAGCAGCCAAGAAGCGGGATGGCGATACGAGCAGTACTTC. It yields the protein CASSQEAGWRYEQYF.